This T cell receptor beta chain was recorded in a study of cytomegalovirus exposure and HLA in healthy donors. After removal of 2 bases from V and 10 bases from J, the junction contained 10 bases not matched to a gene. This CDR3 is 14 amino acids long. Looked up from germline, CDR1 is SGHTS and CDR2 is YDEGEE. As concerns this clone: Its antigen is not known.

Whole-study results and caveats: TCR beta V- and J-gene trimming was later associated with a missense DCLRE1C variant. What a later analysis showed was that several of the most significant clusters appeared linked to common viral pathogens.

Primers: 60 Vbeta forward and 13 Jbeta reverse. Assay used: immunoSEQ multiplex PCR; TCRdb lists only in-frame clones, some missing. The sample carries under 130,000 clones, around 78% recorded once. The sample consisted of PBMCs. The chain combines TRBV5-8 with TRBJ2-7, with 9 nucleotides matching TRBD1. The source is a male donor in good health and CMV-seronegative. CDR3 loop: CASSFPGTGSLQYF. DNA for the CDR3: TGTGCCAGCAGCTTCCCCGGGACAGGGAGCTTACAGTACTTC.